The rows below give T cell receptor beta chains drawn from one sample of a study of cytomegalovirus exposure and HLA in healthy donors. Here immunoSEQ multiplex PCR was the method, and the copy in TCRdb shows in-frame clones only, minus some. The repertoire has 100,000 or so clones, 70% to 85% of them found once; the top ten carry more than 5%. Material for sequencing was PBMCs. These receptors all stem from a man aged 25-40 years in good health and CMV-seropositive. CDR3s include the opening cysteine and the closing phenylalanine or tryptophan. A D gene is named only where the DNA matches it firmly. Only part of the rows carry a size: once, few, many, or a class if the clone is expanded.

>few|NA|TRBJ1-1|TRBV5-1
TGCGCCAGCAGCTTGGGGTCCACCAGAGCTTTCTTT
CASSLGSTRAFF
>NA|TRBD2|TRBJ2-2|TRBV7-2
TGTGCCAGCAGCCTCCTGACTAGCCCTACCGGGGAGCTGTTTTTT
CASSLLTSPTGELFF
>NA|NA|TRBJ1-2|TRBV7-2
TGTGCCAGCAGCTTAGGGGGGCCGGGCCATGGCTACACCTTC
CASSLGGPGHGYTF
>NA|NA|TRBJ2-4|TRBV9
TGTGCCAGCAGCGTAGGGGCTGCCGGAATTGATCAGTACTTC
CASSVGAAGIDQYF
>NA|TRBD1|TRBJ1-2|TRBV28
TGTGCCAGCAGGACTTCGCAGGGGGCAGATTATGGCTACACCTTC
CASRTSQGADYGYTF
>NA|TRBD1|TRBJ1-1|TRBV11-2
TGTGCCAGCAGTTCCCAGGGGGCAGGGAACACTGAAGCTTTCTTT
CASSSQGAGNTEAFF
>few|NA|TRBJ2-3|TRBV2
TGTGCCAGCAGGGGAGCGTCCCGGGATACGCAGTATTTT
CASRGASRDTQYF
>few|TRBD1|TRBJ1-2|TRBV29-1
TGCAGCGTTCTGGGACAGGGCTTATATGGCTACACCTTC
CSVLGQGLYGYTF
>NA|NA|TRBJ1-6|TRBV6-5
TGTGCCAGCAGTTACCGGGCAGGGGAGTTTAATTCACCCCTCCACTTT
CASSYRAGEFNSPLHF
>NA|NA|TRBJ2-2|TRBV28
TGTGCCAGCAGTTTAGCTAGTACAACCGGGGAGCTGTTTTTT
CASSLASTTGELFF